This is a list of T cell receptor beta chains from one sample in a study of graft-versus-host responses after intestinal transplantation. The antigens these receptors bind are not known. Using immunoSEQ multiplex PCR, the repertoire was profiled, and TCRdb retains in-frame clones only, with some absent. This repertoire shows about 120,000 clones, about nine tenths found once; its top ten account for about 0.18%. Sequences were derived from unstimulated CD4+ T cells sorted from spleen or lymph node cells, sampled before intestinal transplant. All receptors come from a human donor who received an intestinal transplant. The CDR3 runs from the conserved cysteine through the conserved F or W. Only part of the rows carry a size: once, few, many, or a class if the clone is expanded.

cdr3_aa: CASKMPGLVTDTQYF
j_call: TRBJ2-3
clone_size: .
v_call: TRBV6-6

cdr3_aa: CASNSGGGPTDTQYF
j_call: TRBJ2-3
clone_size: .
v_call: TRBV5-6

cdr3_aa: CASSADRGTEAFF
j_call: TRBJ1-1
clone_size: .
v_call: TRBV5-4

cdr3_aa: CASSSQGAAGNTIYF
j_call: TRBJ1-3
clone_size: .
v_call: TRBV27

cdr3_aa: CAISEASGRVKQYF
j_call: TRBJ2-7
clone_size: .
v_call: TRBV10-3

cdr3_aa: CASSEQGIGNQPQHF
j_call: TRBJ1-5
clone_size: .
v_call: TRBV6-1

cdr3_aa: CVRSFRDRQETQYF
j_call: TRBJ2-5
clone_size: .
v_call: TRBV7-5

cdr3_aa: CARRSGEIMSTDTQYF
j_call: TRBJ2-3
clone_size: .
v_call: TRBV19

cdr3_aa: CASSLGPGGLDTQYF
j_call: TRBJ2-3
clone_size: .
v_call: TRBV5-1

cdr3_aa: CAWNPLLAASYNEQFF
j_call: TRBJ2-1
clone_size: .
v_call: TRBV30

cdr3_aa: CATSRDPTSGALGTQYF
j_call: TRBJ2-5
clone_size: .
v_call: TRBV15

cdr3_aa: CASSGTGKGNQPQHF
j_call: TRBJ1-5
clone_size: .
v_call: TRBV2

cdr3_aa: CASSSMGPKAFF
j_call: TRBJ1-1
clone_size: few
v_call: TRBV6-6

cdr3_aa: CASSPGTGGHEQYF
j_call: TRBJ2-7
clone_size: .
v_call: TRBV18

cdr3_aa: CASSRPGLPYNEQFF
j_call: TRBJ2-1
clone_size: .
v_call: TRBV5-1

cdr3_aa: CASSLTGQGGNTEAFF
j_call: TRBJ1-1
clone_size: .
v_call: TRBV28

cdr3_aa: CASSFLPGTGLEQYF
j_call: TRBJ2-7
clone_size: .
v_call: TRBV27

cdr3_aa: CASSAGQGSSGANVLTF
j_call: TRBJ2-6
clone_size: .
v_call: TRBV2

cdr3_aa: CASSSGQGGGYTF
j_call: TRBJ1-2
clone_size: few
v_call: TRBV5-1

cdr3_aa: CASSFGGDTYEQYF
j_call: TRBJ2-7
clone_size: few
v_call: TRBV5-1

cdr3_aa: CASSSADGPYEQYF
j_call: TRBJ2-7
clone_size: .
v_call: TRBV6-5

cdr3_aa: CASSLQGAQGEKLFF
j_call: TRBJ1-4
clone_size: .
v_call: TRBV5-1

cdr3_aa: CASSFTSNTEAFF
j_call: TRBJ1-1
clone_size: .
v_call: TRBV11-3

cdr3_aa: CASSPRGGYGYTF
j_call: TRBJ1-2
clone_size: .
v_call: TRBV5-1

cdr3_aa: CASTWGGGRTYEQYF
j_call: TRBJ2-7
clone_size: .
v_call: TRBV28

cdr3_aa: CASSPSGRADTQYF
j_call: TRBJ2-3
clone_size: .
v_call: TRBV28

cdr3_aa: CASSTTGTANEKLFF
j_call: TRBJ1-4
clone_size: .
v_call: TRBV6-1

cdr3_aa: CASSWGLQETQYF
j_call: TRBJ2-5
clone_size: .
v_call: TRBV5-1

cdr3_aa: CASSQGATDTQYF
j_call: TRBJ2-3
clone_size: .
v_call: TRBV6-4

cdr3_aa: CASRAGGAYNEQFF
j_call: TRBJ2-1
clone_size: .
v_call: TRBV25-1

cdr3_aa: CASSQGRGAGEGNEQFF
j_call: TRBJ2-1
clone_size: .
v_call: TRBV4-1

cdr3_aa: CAWTPGVNEQFF
j_call: TRBJ2-1
clone_size: .
v_call: TRBV30

cdr3_aa: CASSLQGFTYEQYF
j_call: TRBJ2-7
clone_size: .
v_call: TRBV6-5

cdr3_aa: CASSVATQYYNEQFF
j_call: TRBJ2-1
clone_size: .
v_call: TRBV9

cdr3_aa: CASSTTGEAEAFF
j_call: TRBJ1-1
clone_size: .
v_call: TRBV10-1

cdr3_aa: CASSVEWTGKRNTIYF
j_call: TRBJ1-3
clone_size: .
v_call: TRBV7-9

cdr3_aa: CASSISHVAKNIQYF
j_call: TRBJ2-4
clone_size: .
v_call: TRBV19

cdr3_aa: CASSPDLFKQVGYGYTF
j_call: TRBJ1-2
clone_size: .
v_call: TRBV11-2

cdr3_aa: CASSATGIKYGYTF
j_call: TRBJ1-2
clone_size: .
v_call: TRBV7-2

cdr3_aa: CASSSGSTGTDTQYF
j_call: TRBJ2-3
clone_size: .
v_call: TRBV19

cdr3_aa: CASRGQPSSTDTQYF
j_call: TRBJ2-3
clone_size: .
v_call: TRBV5-1

cdr3_aa: CASSFPLSGRSYNEQFF
j_call: TRBJ2-1
clone_size: .
v_call: TRBV5-1

cdr3_aa: CASSSLTAGTDTQYF
j_call: TRBJ2-3
clone_size: .
v_call: TRBV5-1

cdr3_aa: CSVSLQGAHNEQFF
j_call: TRBJ2-1
clone_size: few
v_call: TRBV29-1

cdr3_aa: CASSQFGGANSPLHF
j_call: TRBJ1-6
clone_size: .
v_call: TRBV6-6

cdr3_aa: CAISTGTASYEQYF
j_call: TRBJ2-7
clone_size: .
v_call: TRBV10-3

cdr3_aa: CASSPRTGRSLGNIQYF
j_call: TRBJ2-4
clone_size: .
v_call: TRBV11-2

cdr3_aa: CSARLNTEAFF
j_call: TRBJ1-1
clone_size: .
v_call: TRBV20-1

cdr3_aa: CASSFWEEIPYGYTF
j_call: TRBJ1-2
clone_size: .
v_call: TRBV5-1

cdr3_aa: CASSSYTGQPQHF
j_call: TRBJ1-5
clone_size: few
v_call: TRBV7-2

cdr3_aa: CASSLGPWVRGRNGYTF
j_call: TRBJ1-2
clone_size: .
v_call: TRBV7-2

cdr3_aa: CALSRDRKNIQYF
j_call: TRBJ2-4
clone_size: .
v_call: TRBV30

cdr3_aa: CASSDYPTGPDQPQHF
j_call: TRBJ1-5
clone_size: once
v_call: TRBV6-1

cdr3_aa: CASSRQLAGGGNEQFF
j_call: TRBJ2-1
clone_size: .
v_call: TRBV28

cdr3_aa: CASSGLNTEAFF
j_call: TRBJ1-1
clone_size: .
v_call: TRBV5-5

cdr3_aa: CASSLVQSYEQYF
j_call: TRBJ2-7
clone_size: .
v_call: TRBV11-2